These 15 T cell receptor beta chains share one sample of origin, sequenced in a study of identical twins. Each CDR3 protein gets one entry after TCRdb re-called the 5' RACE reads with MiXCR. The table has hundreds of thousands of distinct CDR3 sequences, 8.6% seen once; the top ten hold 0.75% to 1%. These data were likewise used in another study, on yellow fever vaccine responses in identical twins.

Sequencing used PBMCs. The source of these receptors is a woman aged 18-29 years in good health.

The chain recombines TRBV27 with TRBJ2-5; the D gene is possibly TRBD2 (6 bases). V gave up 10 bases and J gave up 4 bases, with 19 bases separating them. The CDR3 has 14 residues. CDR1 and CDR2 from the germline V gene are MNHEY and SMNVEV (reference sequence). Here the CDR3 reads CATQEGGIGETQYF. In nucleotides, the CDR3 is TGTGCCACGCAAGAGGGCGGGATAGGAGAGACCCAGTACTTC.

This clonotype was recorded many times. The genes are TRBV4-1 and TRBJ2-1, with 7 bases fitting TRBD2. V lost 3 bases and J lost 0; bases outside the gene matches: 2. The CDR3 has 15 residues. Germline-derived CDR1 and CDR2 are MGHRA and YSYEKL. The CDR3 nucleotides are TGCGCCAGCAGCCATGCGGGAGACTCCTACAATGAGCAGTTCTTC. It encodes CASSHAGDSYNEQFF.

This sequence joins TRBV20-1 and TRBJ2-1; TRBD1 matches at 10 bases. The J segment lost 4 bases and the V segment lost 3 bases, leaving 6 bases of the junction unmatched. Germline CDR1 is DFQATT and CDR2 is SNEGSKA (reference sequence). This CDR3 has 15 amino acids. The CDR3 loop reads CSASVDRGIYNEQFF. The CDR3, as DNA: TGCAGTGCTAGCGTGGACAGGGGGATATACAATGAGCAGTTCTTC.

The chain links TRBV4-1 to TRBJ2-3; D not certain. With 0 bases removed from V and 3 bases from J, the gap between germline ends came to 10 bases. The CDR3 length is 15 residues. CDR1 is MGHRA, CDR2 YSYEKL, per germline. The CDR3 reads CASSQEHSPTDTQYF. As DNA, the CDR3 is TGCGCCAGCAGCCAAGAGCACTCTCCGACAGATACGCAGTATTTT.

This clonotype was found a few times. The chain joins TRBV7-2 to TRBJ2-1; 7 positions match TRBD2. V shed 7 bases, J shed 13 bases, and the junction held 16 bases outside the gene matches. Germline lookup yields CDR1 SGHTA and CDR2 FQGNSA. CDR3 size: 14 residues. The CDR3 DNA is TGTGCCAGCACCCCTATAAGCGGGGCTAGAAGTCAGTTCTTC. Protein: CASTPISGARSQFF.

The V and J genes are TRBV6-5 and TRBJ2-2; TRBD1 or TRBD2 may be the D gene (6 bases each). The CDR3 is made up of 12 amino acids. Deletions cut 7 bases from V and 9 bases from J, with 12 bases between. CDR1 and CDR2 (germline): MNHEY, SVGAGI. CDR3 loop: CASKRGPWELFF. CDR3 sequence (DNA): TGTGCCAGCAAACGGGGGCCCTGGGAGCTGTTTTTT.

CDR3 nucleotides: TGTGCCAGCAGTTTGAGAGCCGGGGCGATCCTCTATGGCTACACCTTC. Protein: CASSLRAGAILYGYTF. The rearrangement uses TRBV28 and TRBJ1-2; D might be TRBD1 (5 bases). Germline V gene sequence: CDR1 MDHEN, CDR2 SYDVKM. Trimming removed 3 bases from V and 4 bases from J, with 18 bases in between. This CDR3 has 16 amino acids.

The chain has TRBV9 and TRBJ2-1; either TRBD1 or TRBD2 may fit D (5 bases each). This CDR3 is 15 amino acids long. Germline CDR1 reads SGDLS; CDR2 reads YYNGEE. V was pared by 0 bases and J by 6 bases, with 13 bases between. The CDR3 loop is CASSVGGGGGNEQFF. The CDR3 DNA reads TGTGCCAGCAGCGTAGGCGGTGGTGGGGGCAATGAGCAGTTCTTC.

At least ten counts were recorded for this clonotype. The chain combines TRBV7-9 with TRBJ2-7; a possible D gene is TRBD1 (6 bases). The V end was cut by 5 bases, the J end by 3 bases, with 20 bases between. The CDR3 is made up of 16 amino acids. The germline gives CDR1 SEHNR, CDR2 FQNEAQ (reference sequence). The CDR3 spells CASSPSTGTYNYEQYF. CDR3 nucleotides: TGTGCCAGCAGCCCCTCCACCGGGACATATAACTACGAGCAGTACTTC.

Only a few counts were recorded for this clonotype. This rearrangement joins TRBV10-3 to TRBJ2-5, with D unresolved. Trimming pared 1 base from V and 5 bases from J, leaving 8 bases between. Germline V gives CDR1 ENHRY, CDR2 SYGVKD. The CDR3 contains 13 residues. The CDR3 DNA sequence: TGTGCCATCAGTGAGTTTATCGGGGAGACCCAGTACTTC. Its translation is CAISEFIGETQYF.

This clonotype was found a few times. V usage is TRBV6-1 and J usage is TRBJ1-4; perhaps TRBD1 as D (6 bases). V lost 10 bases and J 3 bases, leaving 15 bases between the germline ends. The germline V gene encodes CDR1 MNHNS and CDR2 SASEGT. The CDR3 length is 14 residues. CDR3 sequence: CATKQGSSNEKLFF. In DNA form, the CDR3 reads TGTGCCACAAAACAGGGCAGTTCTAATGAAAAACTGTTTTTT.

Only a few counts were recorded for this clonotype. The rearrangement links TRBV10-2 to TRBJ2-4, with D perhaps matching TRBD2 (5 bases). CDR1 and CDR2 (germline): WSHSY, SAAADI. The CDR3 spans 13 residues. V lost 3 bases and J 8 bases, leaving 11 bases between the germline ends. The CDR3 loop reads CASSESGWDIQYF. CDR3 bases: TGCGCCAGCAGTGAATCGGGATGGGACATTCAGTACTTC.

This clonotype was counted ten times or more. This rearrangement joins TRBV20-1 to TRBJ2-4; D may be TRBD1 (6 bases). CDR3 length equals 14 residues. Germline V gives CDR1 DFQATT, CDR2 SNEGSKA (reference sequence). Trimming removed 1 base at V and 2 bases at J, with 9 bases between. The chain's CDR3 is CSARGQVPKNIQYF. CDR3 DNA: TGCAGTGCTAGAGGACAGGTCCCCAAAAACATTCAGTACTTC.

The V and J genes are TRBV6-5 and TRBJ2-5; no clear D gene. Germline-derived CDR1 and CDR2 are MNHEY and SVGAGI. This CDR3 region has 15 residues. Trimming left V 2 bases short and J 5 bases short, with 15 bases between. CDR3 sequence reads: CASSYGRPPSETQYF. CDR3 DNA: TGTGCCAGCAGTTACGGACGGCCGCCCTCCGAGACCCAGTACTTC.

This clonotype was recorded only once. This chain links TRBV29-1 with TRBJ2-1; TRBD1 matches at 7 bases. The V segment lost 6 bases and the J segment 0 bases; nucleotides outside the gene matches: 5. Per germline, CDR1 SQVTM and CDR2 ANQGSEA. CDR3 length: 14 residues. The CDR3 sequence: CSVPTGSSYNEQFF. DNA for the CDR3: TGCAGCGTACCGACAGGGAGCTCCTACAATGAGCAGTTCTTC.